This is a list of T cell receptor beta chains from one sample in a study of T cells in Graves' hyperthyroidism and ophthalmopathy. TCRdb itself ran the multiplex PCR reads through MiXCR, one entry per CDR3 protein. Among around 36,000 distinct CDR3 sequences listed, under 60% were seen once. Sequences were obtained from blood. The receptors were sampled from a middle-aged man with Graves' ophthalmopathy. Both conserved end residues are part of each CDR3. The D gene is left open where the match is weak. Clone size is given for some rows only: seen once, a few or many times, or a class if the clone is expanded.

v_gene: TRBV9
d_gene: -
j_gene: TRBJ1-4
abundance: -
CDR3aa: CASSPSGRGSNEKLFF
CDR3nt: TGTGCCAGCAGCCCCAGTGGTCGGGGTTCTAATGAAAAACTGTTTTTT

v_gene: TRBV2
d_gene: TRBD2
j_gene: TRBJ2-7
abundance: -
CDR3aa: CASSKGTSGSGELYF
CDR3nt: TGTGCCAGCAGTAAGGGGACTAGCGGGAGCGGGGAGCTGTACTTC

v_gene: TRBV7-9
d_gene: TRBD2
j_gene: TRBJ2-1
abundance: many
CDR3aa: CASSLRRLPAGGRYNEQFF
CDR3nt: TGTGCCAGCAGCTTACGAAGACTACCAGCGGGGGGGCGGTACAATGAGCAGTTCTTC

v_gene: TRBV7-2
d_gene: -
j_gene: TRBJ1-1
abundance: many
CDR3aa: CASSFQTVNTEAFF
CDR3nt: TGTGCCAGCAGCTTCCAGACGGTTAACACTGAAGCTTTCTTT

v_gene: TRBV6-1
d_gene: TRBD1
j_gene: TRBJ2-5
abundance: once
CDR3aa: CASSETGGAGQPQYF
CDR3nt: TGTGCCAGCAGTGAGACAGGGGGCGCAGGTCAGCCCCAGTACTTC

v_gene: TRBV20-1
d_gene: TRBD1
j_gene: TRBJ1-6
abundance: once
CDR3aa: CSARVQGASSPLHF
CDR3nt: TGCAGTGCTAGGGTACAGGGGGCGAGTTCACCCCTCCACTTT

v_gene: TRBV29-1
d_gene: TRBD1
j_gene: TRBJ1-5
abundance: once
CDR3aa: CSVGDRNQPQHF
CDR3nt: TGCAGCGTTGGGGACAGAAATCAGCCCCAGCATTTT

v_gene: TRBV10-3
d_gene: -
j_gene: TRBJ1-2
abundance: -
CDR3aa: CAIRGVYGYTF
CDR3nt: TGTGCCATCAGGGGGGTGTATGGCTACACCTTC

v_gene: TRBV20-1
d_gene: -
j_gene: TRBJ1-1
abundance: many
CDR3aa: CSARRGREAFF
CDR3nt: TGCAGTGCTCGCAGGGGCCGTGAAGCTTTCTTT

v_gene: TRBV9
d_gene: -
j_gene: TRBJ1-3
abundance: many
CDR3aa: CASSTTGGGTNTIYF
CDR3nt: TGTGCCAGCAGCACAACCGGAGGGGGGACAAACACCATATATTTT

v_gene: TRBV19
d_gene: TRBD2
j_gene: TRBJ2-7
abundance: few
CDR3aa: CASSKAGFSYEQYF
CDR3nt: TGTGCCAGTAGTAAAGCGGGGTTCTCCTACGAGCAGTACTTC

v_gene: TRBV25-1
d_gene: TRBD1
j_gene: TRBJ2-7
abundance: -
CDR3aa: CASPGQGVRYEQYF
CDR3nt: TGTGCCAGCCCCGGACAGGGGGTAAGGTACGAGCAGTACTTC

v_gene: TRBV7-6
d_gene: -
j_gene: TRBJ1-2
abundance: medium-sized
CDR3aa: CASSFSPGRSNYGYTF
CDR3nt: TGTGCCAGCAGCTTTTCTCCGGGACGATCTAACTATGGCTACACCTTC

v_gene: TRBV7-6
d_gene: TRBD1
j_gene: TRBJ2-5
abundance: many
CDR3aa: CASSYRGTQYF
CDR3nt: TGTGCCAGCAGCTACAGGGGGACCCAGTACTTC

v_gene: TRBV20-1
d_gene: -
j_gene: TRBJ1-5
abundance: -
CDR3aa: CSAGGKCNQPQHF
CDR3nt: TGCAGTGCTGGGGGTAAGTGCAATCAGCCCCAGCATTTT

v_gene: TRBV6-5
d_gene: -
j_gene: TRBJ1-3
abundance: -
CDR3aa: CASRFNRVNTIYF
CDR3nt: TGTGCTAGCAGATTTAACAGGGTAAACACCATATATTTT